The 25 T cell receptor beta chains below all came from one sample that was sequenced in a study of blood T cell repertoires in COVID-19. Produced via immunoSEQ multiplex PCR; TCRdb's table is partial and in-frame only. Of fewer than 350,000 clones detected, around 85% appear once; the ten largest clones hold about 2.3%. The sequencing input was PBMCs or T cells enriched from blood (not recorded which). All receptors come from a woman between 45 and 65 years old who had recovered from COVID-19.

The chain is built from TRBV18 and TRBJ2-2; 8 bases agree with TRBD2. V shed 6 bases, J shed 4 bases, and the junction held 7 bases outside the gene matches. CDR3 length: 15 amino acids. Germline V gene lookup returns CDR1 KGHSH and CDR2 LQKENI. CDR3 coding DNA: TGTGCCAGCTCCCCAGAACTAGCGGTCACCGGGGAGCTGTTTTTT. Translation: CASSPELAVTGELFF.

CDR3 loop: CASSPPGLAGVEQFF. The CDR3 nucleotides read TGTGCCAGCTCACCACCTGGACTAGCGGGAGTAGAGCAGTTCTTC. The chain links TRBV18 to TRBJ2-1; the match to TRBD2 covers 13 bases. This CDR3 is built from 15 residues. Germline V lookup: CDR1 KGHSH, CDR2 LQKENI. V lost 0 bases, J lost 10 bases, and 3 bases stayed unmatched.

This clone was observed once. The genes are TRBV18 and TRBJ1-1; D gene uncertain. The CDR3 runs 12 residues. The V end lost 5 bases, the J end lost 5 bases, and 9 bases lay between the germline ends. The germline V gene has CDR1 KGHSH and CDR2 LQKENI. The CDR3 protein is CASSITRTEAFF. The CDR3 DNA follows: TGTGCCAGCTCAATTACGCGGACTGAAGCTTTCTTT.

The chain combines TRBV19 with TRBJ2-2, with D tentatively TRBD1 (6 bases). Germline V gives CDR1 LNHDA, CDR2 SQIVND (reference sequence). This CDR3 has 15 residues. Trimming pared 6 bases from V and 0 bases from J, leaving 11 bases between. For the CDR3, the DNA is TGTGCCAGTAGGAATCAGGGGACGAACACCGGGGAGCTGTTTTTT. The encoded protein is CASRNQGTNTGELFF.

The chain combines TRBV7-9 with TRBJ1-2; weak D call: TRBD1 (5 bases). This CDR3 spans 14 amino acids. Germline V CDR1 and CDR2: SEHNR, FQNEAQ (reference sequence). V lost 1 base to trimming and J lost 7 bases, with 13 bases between them. The CDR3 reads CASSLVGGAGGYTF. In DNA form, the CDR3 reads TGTGCCAGCAGCTTAGTTGGCGGGGCCGGTGGCTACACCTTC.

The chain links TRBV2 to TRBJ2-1; TRBD1 matches 8 bases. This CDR3 region has 13 residues. CDR1 and CDR2 from the germline V gene are SNHLY and FYNNEI. V was clipped by 6 bases and J by 6 bases; unmatched bases: 4. CDR3 residues: CASRDRESNEQFF. In DNA form, the CDR3 reads TGTGCCAGCAGGGACAGGGAAAGCAATGAGCAGTTCTTC.

V gene TRBV5-1 combines with J gene TRBJ2-7, with a weak D call TRBD1 (5 bases). V was cut by 0 bases and J by 2 bases, with 12 bases left in between. The CDR3 consists of 15 residues. Germline V gene data show CDR1 as SGHRS and CDR2 as YFSETQ. The chain's CDR3 is CASSLAGDSTYEQYF. In DNA, the CDR3 is TGCGCCAGCAGCTTGGCCGGAGACAGCACCTACGAGCAGTACTTC. Supplemented by reference TRBV5-1 and TRBJ2-7, the full variable domain reads KAGVTQTPRYLIKTRGQQVTLSCSPISGHRSVSWYQQTPGQGLQFLFEYFSETQRNKGNFPGRFSGRQFSNSRSEMNVSTLELGDSALYLCASSLAGDSTYEQYFGPGTRLTVT.

This sequence joins TRBV5-1 and TRBJ2-3, with no clear D. Trimming cost V 0 bases and J 0 bases, with 8 bases left between them. The CDR3 runs to 15 residues. Germline loops: CDR1 SGHRS, CDR2 YFSETQ. CDR3 loop: CASSLVGRSTDTQYF. The CDR3, as DNA: TGCGCCAGCAGCTTGGTTGGCAGGAGCACAGATACGCAGTATTTT.

V and J are TRBV27 and TRBJ1-2; D uncertain. Germline CDR1 reads MNHEY; CDR2 reads SMNVEV (reference sequence). CDR3 length: 14 residues. V was shortened by 1 base and J by 7 bases, with 13 bases between the two germline ends. CDR3 region: CASSLYTGASGYTF. The CDR3 nucleotides read TGTGCCAGCAGTTTATACACCGGCGCTAGTGGCTACACCTTC.

The chain combines TRBV6-5 with TRBJ1-6; TRBD1 matches 9 bases. CDR1 and CDR2 (germline): MNHEY, SVGAGI. CDR3 length: 15 amino acids. The J segment lost 7 bases and the V segment lost 5 bases, leaving 6 bases of the junction unmatched. The CDR3 DNA is TGTGCCAGCAGTAGGGACAGGGCCCTGAATTCACCCCTCCACTTT. Residues: CASSRDRALNSPLHF.

The chain has TRBV7-6 and TRBJ2-7; TRBD2 is a possible D gene (6 bases). CDR1 is SGHVS and CDR2 is FNYEAQ in the germline V gene. This CDR3 comprises 14 residues. With 3 bases removed from V and 6 bases from J, the gap between germline ends came to 15 bases. CDR3 residues: CASSLGGSPSEQYF. The CDR3 DNA reads as TGTGCCAGCAGCTTGGGGGGATCTCCTTCCGAGCAGTACTTC.

This clone was counted a few times. V gene TRBV10-2 combines with J gene TRBJ2-2; maybe TRBD1 (7 bases). Trimming shortened V by 6 bases and J by 5 bases, and 13 bases separated the two germline ends. Looked up from germline, CDR1 is WSHSY and CDR2 is SAAADI. There are 14 residues in the CDR3. Written as DNA, the CDR3 is TGCGCCAGCAGGCAGGGGGGTTCTACCGGGGAGCTGTTTTTT. This translates into CASRQGGSTGELFF.

The chain has TRBV27 and TRBJ2-3, with TRBD2 as a possible D gene (5 bases). Germline V gene sequence: CDR1 MNHEY, CDR2 SMNVEV (reference sequence). This CDR3 spans 15 amino acids. V gave up 4 bases and J gave up 0 bases, with 11 bases separating them. This CDR3 reads CASSWERVSTDTQYF. For the CDR3, the DNA is TGTGCCAGCAGTTGGGAGAGGGTTAGCACAGATACGCAGTATTTT.

The V and J genes are TRBV11-2 and TRBJ1-3; D gene ambiguous. Germline CDR1 SGHAT, CDR2 FQNNGV. V lost 6 bases, J lost 4 bases, and 22 bases lay in between. The CDR3 consists of 17 residues. CDR3 bases: TGTGCCAGCAGGTCCCTAAGTCCGGGAGCAAGAGGAAACACCATATATTTT. Encoded protein: CASRSLSPGARGNTIYF.

This rearrangement joins TRBV3-1 (or the pseudogene TRBV3-2) to TRBJ1-6; the match to TRBD1 covers 9 bases. This CDR3 has 17 amino acids. Germline values: CDR1 LGHDT, CDR2 YNNKEL (reference sequence). The V gene end was trimmed by 3 bases and the J gene end by 8 bases; junction bases not matched to a gene: 11. The CDR3 DNA follows: TGTGCCAGCAGCCACCCACCGGACAGGGGATCTGATTCACCCCTCCACTTT. This gives the protein CASSHPPDRGSDSPLHF.

The chain links TRBV5-1 to TRBJ2-3; D remains ambiguous. The CDR3 totals 14 residues. V lost 3 bases, J lost 2 bases, and 10 bases lay in between. Germline V gives CDR1 SGHRS, CDR2 YFSETQ. For the CDR3, the DNA is TGCGCCAGCAGCTCCCTTGAGATCACAGATACGCAGTATTTT. Translating gives CASSSLEITDTQYF. Full variable domain (remainder filled in from reference TRBV5-1 and TRBJ2-3): KAGVTQTPRYLIKTRGQQVTLSCSPISGHRSVSWYQQTPGQGLQFLFEYFSETQRNKGNFPGRFSGRQFSNSRSEMNVSTLELGDSALYLCASSSLEITDTQYFGPGTRLTVL.

This chain links TRBV28 with TRBJ2-7; the D gene is possibly TRBD1 (6 bases). Trimming took off 6 bases at V and 6 bases at J, with 18 bases between the two ends. The germline V gene has CDR1 MDHEN and CDR2 SYDVKM. The CDR3 has 14 amino acids. The CDR3 reads CASRTRSQGREQYF. In DNA, the CDR3 is TGTGCCAGCAGGACCCGTTCCCAGGGGCGCGAGCAGTACTTC. Looking up the rest from reference TRBV28 and TRBJ2-7 gives the full variable domain: DVKVTQSSRYLVKRTGEKVFLECVQDMDHENMFWYRQDPGLGLRLIYFSYDVKMKEKGDIPEGYSVSREKKERFSLILESASTNQTSMYLCASRTRSQGREQYFGPGTRLTVT.

The rearrangement links TRBV30 to TRBJ1-4, with a weak D call TRBD1 (5 bases). CDR1 is GTSNPN and CDR2 is SVGIG in the germline V gene (reference sequence). Between the trimmed V and J ends, which lost 2 bases and 3 bases, there was a span of 19 bases. The CDR3 runs 17 residues. The CDR3 spells CAWSSRAGPEANEKLFF. The CDR3 DNA reads as TGTGCCTGGAGTTCTCGGGCGGGGCCCGAGGCTAATGAAAAACTGTTTTTT.

The V call is TRBV7-2, the J call TRBJ1-6; D is unclear. Between the trimmed V and J ends, which lost 5 bases and 7 bases, there was a span of 6 bases. Germline loops: CDR1 SGHTA, CDR2 FQGNSA. This CDR3 region has 12 residues. CDR3 DNA sequence: TGTGCCAGCAGCGGCATAAATTCACCCCTCCACTTT. This sequence encodes CASSGINSPLHF.

This sequence joins TRBV20-1 and TRBJ2-7; the D is unclear. V lost 6 bases and J 6 bases, leaving 9 bases between the germline ends. Germline V gene lookup returns CDR1 DFQATT and CDR2 SNEGSKA (reference sequence). The CDR3 contains 10 residues. This CDR3 reads CSASVVEQYF. The CDR3 DNA reads as TGCAGTGCCTCCGTAGTCGAGCAGTACTTC.

The rearrangement uses TRBV5-6 and TRBJ1-1; TRBD1 matches 7 bases. Trimming removed 4 bases from V and 5 bases from J; junction bases left unmatched: 17. The CDR3 is made up of 17 amino acids. Per the germline V gene, CDR1 is SGHDT and CDR2 is YYEEEE. CDR3 residues: CASSHLQGSGGRTEAFF. The DNA of the CDR3 is TGTGCCAGCAGCCATCTTCAGGGGTCAGGGGGAAGGACTGAAGCTTTCTTT.

The V call is TRBV5-1, the J call TRBJ1-2; 9 bases agree with TRBD1. Per germline, CDR1 SGHRS and CDR2 YFSETQ. With V trimmed by 2 bases and J by 7 bases, 18 bases remained unmatched. The CDR3 runs to 18 residues. In DNA form, the CDR3 reads TGCGCCAGCAGCTTAAGGGGTCCTAGGGACAGGGCCGATCCTGGCTACACCTTC. It translates to CASSLRGPRDRADPGYTF.

CDR3 in DNA: TGTGCCAGCAGCCCCGGAGTGGCCGCGGAGGGCTACACCTTC. Translated, it gives CASSPGVAAEGYTF. The rearrangement joins TRBV7-9 to TRBJ1-2; D unresolved. The CDR3 length is 14 residues. The germline CDR1 and CDR2 sequences are SEHNR and FQNEAQ (reference sequence). With 5 bases removed from V and 8 bases from J, the gap between germline ends came to 18 bases.

The chain uses TRBV7-9 and TRBJ1-1; possible D gene TRBD1, 5 bases. Trimming shortened V by 5 bases and J by 1 base, and 8 bases separated the two germline ends. The CDR3 consists of 13 residues. Germline V gives CDR1 SEHNR, CDR2 FQNEAQ (reference sequence). CDR3 loop: CASSTQGNTEAFF. In nucleotides, the CDR3 is TGTGCCAGCAGCACCCAGGGGAACACTGAAGCTTTCTTT.

The chain joins TRBV28 to TRBJ1-4; 7 positions match TRBD1. J gave up 8 bases and V 5 bases, and 5 bases lay outside the gene matches. The CDR3 loop spans 13 amino acids. From germline, CDR1 is MDHEN and CDR2 SYDVKM. The CDR3 is CASSRDSREKLFF. Here the CDR3 DNA reads TGTGCCAGCAGTAGGGACAGTCGGGAAAAACTGTTTTTT.